This T cell receptor beta chain derives from a study of regulatory T cells in long-lasting Graves disease. Time point reported: newly diagnosed GD, antithyroid drugs for less than 3 months. PBMC RNA was the source of the TCR library. Overall study findings and caveats: Persistent patients had more shared public clonotypes (about 2,800) than new patients (about 970).

Concerning this clonotype: The antigen remains unidentified. One end of the junction varies from germline; a read error may be responsible.

For TCR beta, libraries came from iRepertoire HTBI primers and Arm-PCR of CDR3 regions. From the multiplex PCR reads, TCRdb called clonotypes with MiXCR, one entry per CDR3 protein. This table holds just over 600,000 distinct CDR3 sequences, roughly 15% found once. From germline, CDR1 is SGHRS and CDR2 YFSETQ. The CDR3 sequence is 15 residues long. These data also featured in a second study, about T cells in Graves' hyperthyroidism and ophthalmopathy.

The material sequenced was peripheral blood mononuclear cells (PBMCs), taken at new diagnosis, from a patient treated with antithyroid drugs. The chain carries TRBV5-1 and TRBJ1-2; 9 bases line up with TRBD1. The TCR comes from a woman under 40 with Graves disease. CDR3 in amino acids: CASSLRDRANYGYTF. The DNA of the CDR3 is TGTGCCAGCAGCCTCCGGGACAGGGCTAACTATGGCTACACCTTC.